This TCR beta chain was profiled in a study of regulatory T cells in long-lasting Graves disease. This clonotype was observed a few times. The germline V gene encodes CDR1 LNHDA and CDR2 SQIVND (reference sequence). V gave up 7 bases and J gave up 6 bases, with 9 bases separating them. This CDR3 has 11 amino acids. Time point here: newly diagnosed GD, antithyroid drugs for less than 3 months. The TCR library was made from RNA extracted from PBMCs. According to the study, TCR beta libraries were built with iRepertoire HTBI primers and CDR3-region Arm-PCR. TCRdb reanalysed the multiplex PCR reads using MiXCR and keeps one entry per CDR3 protein. The table includes under 800,000 distinct CDR3 sequences, 16% detected once. These records were also assigned to another study, of T cells in Graves' hyperthyroidism and ophthalmopathy. That report adds: A first-round RT-PCR of the TCR CDR3 used the HTBI primer set. By a 13 V-J model, ophthalmopathy was set apart from stable hyperthyroidism.

Sequenced here: peripheral blood mononuclear cells (PBMCs), sampled at new diagnosis, from a patient treated with antithyroid drugs. This chain uses TRBV19 with TRBJ1-1, with D perhaps TRBD1 (5 bases). This TCR was sampled from a woman in her 30s with Graves disease. CDR3 sequence: CASKRGAEAFF. Here the CDR3 DNA reads TGTGCCAGTAAACGGGGGGCTGAAGCTTTCTTT.